The TCR beta chain under discussion was sequenced for a study of blood T cell repertoires in COVID-19. For the study at large: COVID-19 samples collected from the United States, Italy and Spain covered acute and convalescent phases.

The method was immunoSEQ multiplex PCR; TCRdb's version includes in-frame clones alone and lacks a portion of them. The sample yields roughly 280,000 clones, 80% to 90% seen once. Per the germline V gene, CDR1 is SGHRS and CDR2 is YFSETQ. The V and J ends lost 3 bases and 3 bases, in that order; junction bases with no gene match: 11. The CDR3 loop spans 18 amino acids. The clonotype originates from a man in his sixties with acute or convalescent COVID-19. The gene calls are TRBV5-1 and TRBJ2-2; 10 bases fit TRBD2. The sequenced material came from peripheral blood. Here the CDR3 DNA reads TGCGCCAGCAGCTCTTATCCTAGCGGGGGATTTGACACCGGGGAGCTGTTTTTT. Residues: CASSSYPSGGFDTGELFF. Variable domain in full (rest from reference TRBV5-1 and TRBJ2-2): KAGVTQTPRYLIKTRGQQVTLSCSPISGHRSVSWYQQTPGQGLQFLFEYFSETQRNKGNFPGRFSGRQFSNSRSEMNVSTLELGDSALYLCASSSYPSGGFDTGELFFGEGSRLTVL.